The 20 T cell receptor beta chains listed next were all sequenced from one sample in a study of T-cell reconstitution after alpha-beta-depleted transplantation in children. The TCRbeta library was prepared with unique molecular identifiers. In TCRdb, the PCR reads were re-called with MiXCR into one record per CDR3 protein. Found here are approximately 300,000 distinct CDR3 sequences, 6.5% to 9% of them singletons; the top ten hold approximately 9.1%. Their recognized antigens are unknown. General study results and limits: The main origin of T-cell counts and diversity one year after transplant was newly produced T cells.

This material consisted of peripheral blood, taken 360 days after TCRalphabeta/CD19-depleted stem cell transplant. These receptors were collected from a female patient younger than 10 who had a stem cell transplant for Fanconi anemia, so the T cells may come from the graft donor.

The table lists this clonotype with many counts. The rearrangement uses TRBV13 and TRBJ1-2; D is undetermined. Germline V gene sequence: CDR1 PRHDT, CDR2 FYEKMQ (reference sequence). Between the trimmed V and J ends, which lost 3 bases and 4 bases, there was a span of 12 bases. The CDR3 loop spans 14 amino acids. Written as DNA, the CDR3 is TGTGCCAGCAGCTTCGGCTTGGGAGTCTATGGCTACACCTTC. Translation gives CASSFGLGVYGYTF.

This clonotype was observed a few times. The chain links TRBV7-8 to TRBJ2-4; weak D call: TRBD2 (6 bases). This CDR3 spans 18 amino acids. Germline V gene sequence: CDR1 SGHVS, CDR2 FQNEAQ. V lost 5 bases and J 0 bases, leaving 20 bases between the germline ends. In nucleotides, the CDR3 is TGTGCCAGCAGCCGTAGAGGTGGAGGGGATCTAGCCAAAAACATTCAGTACTTC. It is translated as CASSRRGGGDLAKNIQYF.

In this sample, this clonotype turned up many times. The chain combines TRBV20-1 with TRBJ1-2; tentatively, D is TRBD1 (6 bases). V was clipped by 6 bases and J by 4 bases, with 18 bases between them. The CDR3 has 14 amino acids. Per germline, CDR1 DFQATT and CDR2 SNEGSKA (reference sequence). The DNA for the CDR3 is TGCAGTGCACAGGGTCGGGATCGGATCTATGGCTACACCTTC. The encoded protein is CSAQGRDRIYGYTF.

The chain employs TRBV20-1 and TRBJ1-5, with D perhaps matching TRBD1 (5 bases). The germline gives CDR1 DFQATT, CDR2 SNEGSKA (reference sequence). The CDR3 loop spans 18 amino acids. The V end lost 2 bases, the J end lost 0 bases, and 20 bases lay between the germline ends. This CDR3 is CSARSGGAVPYSNQPQHF. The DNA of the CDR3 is TGCAGTGCTAGATCGGGTGGGGCGGTCCCTTATAGCAATCAGCCCCAGCATTTT.

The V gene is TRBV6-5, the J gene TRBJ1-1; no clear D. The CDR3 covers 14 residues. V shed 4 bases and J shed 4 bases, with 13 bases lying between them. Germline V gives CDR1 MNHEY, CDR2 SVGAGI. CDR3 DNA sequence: TGTGCCAGCAGTTCGAACAGAGTTCCCACTGAAGCTTTCTTT. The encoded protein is CASSSNRVPTEAFF.

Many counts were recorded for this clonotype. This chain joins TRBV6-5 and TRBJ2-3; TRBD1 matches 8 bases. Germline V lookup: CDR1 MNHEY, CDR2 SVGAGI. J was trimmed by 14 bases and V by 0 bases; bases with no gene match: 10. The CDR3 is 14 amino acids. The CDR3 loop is CASSYSTGGKGSYF. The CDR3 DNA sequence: TGTGCCAGCAGTTACTCTACAGGGGGGAAAGGGTCGTATTTT.

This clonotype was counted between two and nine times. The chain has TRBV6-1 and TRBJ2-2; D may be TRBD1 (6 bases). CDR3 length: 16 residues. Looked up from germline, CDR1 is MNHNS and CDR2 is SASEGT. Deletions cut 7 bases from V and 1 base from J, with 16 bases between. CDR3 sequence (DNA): TGTGCCAGCACCCCCAGGGGAGTGGAGAACACCGGGGAGCTGTTTTTT. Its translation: CASTPRGVENTGELFF.

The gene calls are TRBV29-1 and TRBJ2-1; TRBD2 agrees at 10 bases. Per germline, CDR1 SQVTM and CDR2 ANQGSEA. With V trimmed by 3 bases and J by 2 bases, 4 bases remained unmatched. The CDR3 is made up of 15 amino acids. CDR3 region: CSVDNSGGTYNEQFF. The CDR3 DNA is TGCAGCGTTGACAATAGCGGGGGGACCTACAATGAGCAGTTCTTC.

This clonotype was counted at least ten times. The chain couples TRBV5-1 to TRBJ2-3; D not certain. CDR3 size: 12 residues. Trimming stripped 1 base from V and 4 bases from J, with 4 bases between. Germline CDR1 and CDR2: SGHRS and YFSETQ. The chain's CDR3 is CASSLSADTQYF. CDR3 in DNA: TGCGCCAGCAGCTTGTCCGCAGATACGCAGTATTTT.

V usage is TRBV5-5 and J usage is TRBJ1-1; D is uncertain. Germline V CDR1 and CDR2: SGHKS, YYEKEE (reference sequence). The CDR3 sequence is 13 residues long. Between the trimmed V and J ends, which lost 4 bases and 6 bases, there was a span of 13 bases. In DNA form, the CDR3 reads TGTGCCAGCAGCCCTCGTGGGGTACCTGAAGCTTTCTTT. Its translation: CASSPRGVPEAFF.

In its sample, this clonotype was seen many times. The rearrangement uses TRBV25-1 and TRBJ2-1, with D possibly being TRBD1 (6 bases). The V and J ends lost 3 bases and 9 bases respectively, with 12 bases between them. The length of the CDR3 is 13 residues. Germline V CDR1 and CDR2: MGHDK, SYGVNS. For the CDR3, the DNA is TGTGCCAGCAGTGATCTGACAGGCGGTGAGCAGTTCTTC. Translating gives CASSDLTGGEQFF.

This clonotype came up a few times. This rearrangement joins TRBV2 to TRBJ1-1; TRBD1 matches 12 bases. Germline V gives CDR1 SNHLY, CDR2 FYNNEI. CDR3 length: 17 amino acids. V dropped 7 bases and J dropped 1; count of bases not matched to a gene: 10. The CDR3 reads CASTRDRGPSRNTEAFF. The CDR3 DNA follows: TGTGCCAGCACCCGGGACAGGGGGCCCTCCAGGAACACTGAAGCTTTCTTT.

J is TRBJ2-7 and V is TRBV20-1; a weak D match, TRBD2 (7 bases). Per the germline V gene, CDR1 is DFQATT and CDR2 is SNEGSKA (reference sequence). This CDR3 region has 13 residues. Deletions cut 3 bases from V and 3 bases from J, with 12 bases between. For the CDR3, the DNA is TGCAGTGCTAGCTCGGGGGGCGGCTACGAGCAGTACTTC. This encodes CSASSGGGYEQYF.

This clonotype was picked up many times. The chain's CDR3 is CASRKQGKDQPQHF. The CDR3, as DNA: TGTGCCAGCAGGAAACAGGGAAAGGATCAGCCCCAGCATTTT. J is TRBJ1-5 and V is TRBV12-3 or TRBV12-4; tentative D call: TRBD1 (6 bases). This CDR3 is built from 14 residues. The V end was cut by 6 bases, the J end by 5 bases, with 14 bases between.

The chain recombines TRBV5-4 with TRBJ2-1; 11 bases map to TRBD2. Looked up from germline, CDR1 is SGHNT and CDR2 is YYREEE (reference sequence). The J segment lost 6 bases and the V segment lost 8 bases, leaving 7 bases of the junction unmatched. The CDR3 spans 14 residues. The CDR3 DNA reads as TGTGCCAGTACTATAGCGGGGGGGCCCAATGAGCAGTTCTTC. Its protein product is CASTIAGGPNEQFF.

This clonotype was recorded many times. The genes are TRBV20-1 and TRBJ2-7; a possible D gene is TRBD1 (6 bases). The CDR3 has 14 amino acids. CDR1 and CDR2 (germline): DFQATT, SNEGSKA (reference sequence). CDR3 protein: CSAFRGSSNYEQYF. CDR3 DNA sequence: TGCAGCGCCTTCAGGGGCTCCTCAAATTACGAGCAGTACTTC.

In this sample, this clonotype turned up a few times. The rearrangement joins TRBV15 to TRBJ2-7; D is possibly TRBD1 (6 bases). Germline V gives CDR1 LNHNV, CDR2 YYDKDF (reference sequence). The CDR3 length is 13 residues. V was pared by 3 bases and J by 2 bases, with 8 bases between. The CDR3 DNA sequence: TGTGCCACCAGCAGCGGACAGACCTACGAGCAGTACTTC. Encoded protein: CATSSGQTYEQYF.

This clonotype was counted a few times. CDR3 residues: CASSVFSSGGTDTQYF. The DNA of the CDR3 is TGTGCCAGCAGCGTATTTAGTAGCGGGGGCACAGATACGCAGTATTTT. The V call is TRBV9, the J call TRBJ2-3; 8 nucleotides align to TRBD2. V was pared by 1 base and J by 1 base, with 5 bases of the junction left unmatched. The CDR3 sequence is 16 residues long. Germline-derived CDR1 and CDR2 are SGDLS and YYNGEE.

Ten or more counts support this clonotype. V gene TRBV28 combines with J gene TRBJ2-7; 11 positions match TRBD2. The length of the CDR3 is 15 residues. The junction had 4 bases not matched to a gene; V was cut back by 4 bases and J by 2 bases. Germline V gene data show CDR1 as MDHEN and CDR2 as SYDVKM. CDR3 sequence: CASSSSGRRTYEQYF. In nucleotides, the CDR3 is TGTGCCAGCAGTTCTAGCGGGAGGCGCACCTACGAGCAGTACTTC. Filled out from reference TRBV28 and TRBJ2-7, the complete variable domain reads DVKVTQSSRYLVKRTGEKVFLECVQDMDHENMFWYRQDPGLGLRLIYFSYDVKMKEKGDIPEGYSVSREKKERFSLILESASTNQTSMYLCASSSSGRRTYEQYFGPGTRLTVT.

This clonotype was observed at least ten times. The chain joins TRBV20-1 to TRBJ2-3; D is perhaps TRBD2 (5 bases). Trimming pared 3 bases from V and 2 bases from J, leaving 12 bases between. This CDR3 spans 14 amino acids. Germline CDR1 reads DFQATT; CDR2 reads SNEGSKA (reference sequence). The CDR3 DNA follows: TGCAGTGCTAGTCGGGGTTCAGCCACAGATACGCAGTATTTT. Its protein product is CSASRGSATDTQYF.